This T cell receptor beta chain was found in a study of OX40 agonist ivuxolimab in advanced cancers. Measured with immunoSEQ multiplex PCR; TCRdb has only the in-frame clones, and not every one. The repertoire has tens of thousands of clones, approximately 91% of them found once; the top ten carry approximately 0.26%. Per the germline V gene, CDR1 is SGHRS and CDR2 is YFSETQ. Between the trimmed V and J ends, which lost 2 bases and 4 bases, there was a span of 15 bases. The CDR3 covers 15 residues. V is TRBV5-1 and J is TRBJ1-1; D call uncertain. The source material was CD4+ or CD8+ T cells sorted from blood, sampled in a trial of the OX40 agonist ivuxolimab. This receptor was obtained from an adult with an advanced solid tumor such as melanoma, head and neck, liver or kidney cancer. The CDR3 here is CASSFTGGVGTEAFF. The DNA of the CDR3 is TGCGCCAGCAGCTTTACGGGTGGGGTGGGCACTGAAGCTTTCTTT. The entire variable domain, with the rest obtained from reference TRBV5-1 and TRBJ1-1, is as follows: KAGVTQTPRYLIKTRGQQVTLSCSPISGHRSVSWYQQTPGQGLQFLFEYFSETQRNKGNFPGRFSGRQFSNSRSEMNVSTLELGDSALYLCASSFTGGVGTEAFFGQGTRLTVV.